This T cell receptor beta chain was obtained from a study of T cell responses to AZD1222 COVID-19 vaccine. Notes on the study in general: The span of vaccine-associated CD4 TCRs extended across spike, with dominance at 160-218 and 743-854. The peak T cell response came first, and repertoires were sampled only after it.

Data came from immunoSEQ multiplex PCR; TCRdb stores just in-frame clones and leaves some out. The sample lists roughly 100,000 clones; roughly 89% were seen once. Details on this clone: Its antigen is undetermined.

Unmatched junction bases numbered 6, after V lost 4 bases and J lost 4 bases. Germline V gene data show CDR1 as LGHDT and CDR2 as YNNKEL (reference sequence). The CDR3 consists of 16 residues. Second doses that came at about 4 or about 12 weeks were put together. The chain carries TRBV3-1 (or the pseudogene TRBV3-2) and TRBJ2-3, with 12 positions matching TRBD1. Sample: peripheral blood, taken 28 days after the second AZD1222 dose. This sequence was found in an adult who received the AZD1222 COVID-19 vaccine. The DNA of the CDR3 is TGTGCCAGCAGCCCGACCGGGACAGGGGGCCCAGATACGCAGTATTTT. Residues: CASSPTGTGGPDTQYF.